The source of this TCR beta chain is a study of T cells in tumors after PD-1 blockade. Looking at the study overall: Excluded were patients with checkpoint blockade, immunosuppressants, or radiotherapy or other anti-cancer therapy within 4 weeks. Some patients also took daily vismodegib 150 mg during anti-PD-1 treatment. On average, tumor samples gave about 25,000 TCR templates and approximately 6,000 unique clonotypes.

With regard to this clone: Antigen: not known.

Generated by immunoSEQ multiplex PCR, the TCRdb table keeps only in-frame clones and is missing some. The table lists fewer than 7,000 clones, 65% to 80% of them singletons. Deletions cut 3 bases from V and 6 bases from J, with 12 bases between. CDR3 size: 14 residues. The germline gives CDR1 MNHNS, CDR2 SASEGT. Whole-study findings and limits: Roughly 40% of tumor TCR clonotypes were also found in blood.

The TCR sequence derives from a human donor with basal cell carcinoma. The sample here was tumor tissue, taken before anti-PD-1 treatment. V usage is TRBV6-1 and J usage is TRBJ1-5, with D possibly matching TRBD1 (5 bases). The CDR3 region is CASSDRGEAQPQHF. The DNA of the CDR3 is TGTGCCAGCAGTGATCGGGGGGAGGCTCAGCCCCAGCATTTT.